This T cell receptor beta chain was sequenced during a study of cytomegalovirus exposure and HLA in healthy donors. Sequenced by immunoSEQ multiplex PCR; TCRdb stores in-frame clones only, minus some. The data show approximately 88,000 clones, almost 85% seen once. Germline V gives CDR1 SQVTM, CDR2 ANQGSEA. The CDR3 length is 16 residues. Between the trimmed V and J ends, which lost 0 bases and 1 base, there was a span of 13 bases. This TCR derives from a woman under 30 in good health and CMV-seropositive. Material: PBMCs. V gene TRBV29-1 combines with J gene TRBJ1-3; D is unresolved. Here the CDR3 reads CSVEDRDPASGNTIYF. CDR3 nucleotide sequence: TGCAGCGTTGAAGATCGGGATCCTGCGTCTGGAAACACCATATATTTT.